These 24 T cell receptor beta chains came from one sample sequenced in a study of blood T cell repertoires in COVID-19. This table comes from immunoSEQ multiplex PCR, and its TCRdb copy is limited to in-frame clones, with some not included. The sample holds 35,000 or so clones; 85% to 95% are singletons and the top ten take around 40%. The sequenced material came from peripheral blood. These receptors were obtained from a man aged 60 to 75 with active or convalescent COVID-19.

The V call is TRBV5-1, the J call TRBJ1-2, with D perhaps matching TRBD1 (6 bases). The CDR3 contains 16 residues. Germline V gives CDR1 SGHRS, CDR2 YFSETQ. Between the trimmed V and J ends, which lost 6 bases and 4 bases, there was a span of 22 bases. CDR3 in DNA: TGCGCCAGCACGCAAGGTGGGGGGGCAGTTGTCTATGGCTACACCTTC. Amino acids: CASTQGGGAVVYGYTF. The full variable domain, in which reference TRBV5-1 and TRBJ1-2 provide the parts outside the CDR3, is KAGVTQTPRYLIKTRGQQVTLSCSPISGHRSVSWYQQTPGQGLQFLFEYFSETQRNKGNFPGRFSGRQFSNSRSEMNVSTLELGDSALYLCASTQGGGAVVYGYTFGSGTRLTVV.

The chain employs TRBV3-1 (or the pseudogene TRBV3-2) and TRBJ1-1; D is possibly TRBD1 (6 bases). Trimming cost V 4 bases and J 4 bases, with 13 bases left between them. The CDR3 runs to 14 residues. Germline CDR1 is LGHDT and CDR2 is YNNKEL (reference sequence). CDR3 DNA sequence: TGTGCCAGCAGCCGACAGGTAGCGCTCACTGAAGCTTTCTTT. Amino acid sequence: CASSRQVALTEAFF.

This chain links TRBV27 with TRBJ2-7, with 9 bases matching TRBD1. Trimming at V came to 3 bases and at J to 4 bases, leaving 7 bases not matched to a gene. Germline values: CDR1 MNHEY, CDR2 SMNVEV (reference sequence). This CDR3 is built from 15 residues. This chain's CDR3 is CASSLEGDRVYEQYF. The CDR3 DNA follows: TGTGCCAGCAGTTTGGAGGGGGACAGGGTTTACGAGCAGTACTTC.

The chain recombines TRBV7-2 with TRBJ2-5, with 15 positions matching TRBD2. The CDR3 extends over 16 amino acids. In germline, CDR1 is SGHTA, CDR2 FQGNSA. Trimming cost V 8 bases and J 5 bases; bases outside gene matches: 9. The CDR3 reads CASARGLAGGLETQYF. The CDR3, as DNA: TGTGCCAGCGCACGAGGACTAGCGGGAGGGTTGGAGACCCAGTACTTC.

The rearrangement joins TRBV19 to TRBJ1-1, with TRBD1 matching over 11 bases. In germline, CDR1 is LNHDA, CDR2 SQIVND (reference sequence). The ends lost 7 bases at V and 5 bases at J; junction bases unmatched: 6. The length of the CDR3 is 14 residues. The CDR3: CASTTGTGGTEAFF. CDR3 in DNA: TGTGCCAGTACGACCGGGACAGGGGGGACTGAAGCTTTCTTT. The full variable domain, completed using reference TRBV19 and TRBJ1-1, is DGGITQSPKYLFRKEGQNVTLSCEQNLNHDAMYWYRQDPGQGLRLIYYSQIVNDFQKGDIAEGYSVSREKKESFPLTVTSAQKNPTAFYLCASTTGTGGTEAFFGQGTRLTVV.

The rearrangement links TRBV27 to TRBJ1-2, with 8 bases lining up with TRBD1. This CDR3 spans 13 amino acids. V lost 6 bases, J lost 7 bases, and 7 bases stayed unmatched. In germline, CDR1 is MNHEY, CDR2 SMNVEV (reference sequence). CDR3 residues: CASSWGQGAGYTF. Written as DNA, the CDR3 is TGTGCCAGCAGCTGGGGTCAGGGGGCTGGCTACACCTTC.

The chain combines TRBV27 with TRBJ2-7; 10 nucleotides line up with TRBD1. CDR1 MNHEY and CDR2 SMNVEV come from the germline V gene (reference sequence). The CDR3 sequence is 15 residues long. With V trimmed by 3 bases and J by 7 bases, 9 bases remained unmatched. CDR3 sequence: CASSFSGTGAWEQYF. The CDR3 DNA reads TGTGCCAGCAGTTTTTCCGGGACAGGGGCTTGGGAGCAGTACTTC.

The CDR3 spells CASSLAGGQSSGANVLTF. The CDR3 DNA follows: TGTGCCAGCAGCTTGGCAGGGGGACAAAGCTCTGGGGCCAACGTCCTGACTTTC. This chain connects TRBV5-6 to TRBJ2-6; 7 nucleotides match TRBD1. From germline, CDR1 is SGHDT and CDR2 YYEEEE. This CDR3 has 18 residues. The junction had 6 bases not matched to a gene; V was cut back by 0 bases and J by 0 bases.

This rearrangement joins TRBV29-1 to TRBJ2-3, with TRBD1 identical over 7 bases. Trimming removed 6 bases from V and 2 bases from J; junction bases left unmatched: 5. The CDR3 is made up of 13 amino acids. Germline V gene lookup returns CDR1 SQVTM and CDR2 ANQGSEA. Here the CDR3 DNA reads TGCAGCGTGGGGACAGTCATCACAGATACGCAGTATTTT. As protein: CSVGTVITDTQYF.

The CDR3 region is CASSSGVSGNTIYF. CDR3 bases: TGCGCCAGCAGCTCAGGGGTCTCTGGAAACACCATATATTTT. The chain combines TRBV5-1 with TRBJ1-3; TRBD1 is a possible D gene (6 bases). Between the trimmed V and J ends, which lost 3 bases and 0 bases, there was a span of 7 bases. This CDR3 region has 14 residues. Looked up from germline, CDR1 is SGHRS and CDR2 is YFSETQ.

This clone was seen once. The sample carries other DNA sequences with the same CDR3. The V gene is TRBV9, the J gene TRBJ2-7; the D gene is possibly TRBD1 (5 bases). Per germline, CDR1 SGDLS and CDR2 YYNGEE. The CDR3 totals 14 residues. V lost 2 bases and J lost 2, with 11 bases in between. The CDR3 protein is CASSVGTGAYEQYF. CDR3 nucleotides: TGTGCCAGCAGCGTGGGTACAGGTGCCTACGAGCAGTACTTC.

The CDR3 DNA reads TGCGCCAGCAGCCAGGACCCTACGGGGAATGAGCAGTTCTTC. This encodes CASSQDPTGNEQFF. The chain is built from TRBV4-3 and TRBJ2-1, with D possibly TRBD2 on 5 matching bases. V lost 3 bases and J 7 bases, leaving 13 bases between the germline ends. The CDR3 is made up of 14 amino acids. Germline-derived CDR1 and CDR2 are LGHNA and YSLEER.

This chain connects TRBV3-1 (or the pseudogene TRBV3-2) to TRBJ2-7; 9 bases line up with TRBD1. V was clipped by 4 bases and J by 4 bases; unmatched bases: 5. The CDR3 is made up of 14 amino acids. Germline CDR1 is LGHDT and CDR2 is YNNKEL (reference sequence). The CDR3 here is CASSPGTGLYEQYF. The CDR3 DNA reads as TGTGCCAGCAGCCCCGGGACAGGGTTATACGAGCAGTACTTC.

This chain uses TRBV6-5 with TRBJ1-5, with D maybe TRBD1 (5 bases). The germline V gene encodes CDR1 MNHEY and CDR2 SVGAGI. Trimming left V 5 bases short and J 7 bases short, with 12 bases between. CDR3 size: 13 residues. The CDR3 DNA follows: TGTGCCAGCAGTCAGCAGGGAAGCCAGCCCCAGCATTTT. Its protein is CASSQQGSQPQHF.

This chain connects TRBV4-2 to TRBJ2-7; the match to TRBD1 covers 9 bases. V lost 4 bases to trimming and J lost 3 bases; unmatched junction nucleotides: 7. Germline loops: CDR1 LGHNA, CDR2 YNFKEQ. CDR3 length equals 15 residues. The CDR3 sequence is CASSLTTGGGYEQYF. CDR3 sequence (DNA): TGTGCCAGCAGCCTCACGACAGGGGGGGGCTACGAGCAGTACTTC.

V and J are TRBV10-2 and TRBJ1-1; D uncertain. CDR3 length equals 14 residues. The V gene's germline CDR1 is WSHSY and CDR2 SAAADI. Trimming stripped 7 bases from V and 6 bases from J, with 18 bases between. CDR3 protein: CASTLRGGGAEAFF. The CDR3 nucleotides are TGCGCCAGCACCCTCAGAGGTGGCGGGGCTGAAGCTTTCTTT.

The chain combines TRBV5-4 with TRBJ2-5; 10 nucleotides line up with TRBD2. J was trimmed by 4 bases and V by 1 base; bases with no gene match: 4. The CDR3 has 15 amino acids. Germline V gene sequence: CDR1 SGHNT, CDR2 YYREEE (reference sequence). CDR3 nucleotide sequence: TGTGCCAGCAGCTTGTCTAGCGGGAGTGGAGAGACCCAGTACTTC. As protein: CASSLSSGSGETQYF. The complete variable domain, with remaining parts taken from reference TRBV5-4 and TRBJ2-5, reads ETGVTQSPTHLIKTRGQQVTLRCSSQSGHNTVSWYQQALGQGPQFIFQYYREEENGRGNFPPRFSGLQFPNYSSELNVNALELDDSALYLCASSLSSGSGETQYFGPGTRLLVL.

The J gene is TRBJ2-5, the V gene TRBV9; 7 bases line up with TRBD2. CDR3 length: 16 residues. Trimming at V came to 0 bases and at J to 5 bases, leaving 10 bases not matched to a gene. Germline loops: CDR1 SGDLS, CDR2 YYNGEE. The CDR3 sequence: CASSVEGGSRGETQYF. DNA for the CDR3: TGTGCCAGCAGCGTAGAGGGCGGGAGCCGGGGGGAGACCCAGTACTTC.

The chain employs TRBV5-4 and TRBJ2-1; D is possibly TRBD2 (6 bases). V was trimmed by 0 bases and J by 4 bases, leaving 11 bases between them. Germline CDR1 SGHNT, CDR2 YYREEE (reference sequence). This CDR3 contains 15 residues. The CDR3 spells CASSLGAGSYNEQFF. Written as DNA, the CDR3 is TGTGCCAGCAGCTTGGGCGCGGGGTCGTACAATGAGCAGTTCTTC.

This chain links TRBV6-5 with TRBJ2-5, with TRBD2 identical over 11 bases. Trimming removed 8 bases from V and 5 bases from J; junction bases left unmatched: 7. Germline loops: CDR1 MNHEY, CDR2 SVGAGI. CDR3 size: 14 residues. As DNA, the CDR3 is TGTGCCAGCCGTAGCGGGGGGGCCGGGGAGACCCAGTACTTC. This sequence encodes CASRSGGAGETQYF.

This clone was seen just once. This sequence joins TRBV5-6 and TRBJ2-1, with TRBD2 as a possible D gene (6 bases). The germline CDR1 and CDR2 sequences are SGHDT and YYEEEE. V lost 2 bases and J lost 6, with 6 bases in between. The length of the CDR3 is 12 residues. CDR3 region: CASSLAGNEQFF. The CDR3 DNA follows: TGTGCCAGCAGCTTAGCGGGCAATGAGCAGTTCTTC.

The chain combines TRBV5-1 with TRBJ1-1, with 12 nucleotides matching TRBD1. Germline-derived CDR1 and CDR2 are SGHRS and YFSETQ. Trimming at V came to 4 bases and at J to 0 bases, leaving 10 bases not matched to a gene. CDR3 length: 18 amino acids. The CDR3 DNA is TGCGCCAGCAGCCCCGGGACAGGGGGCATAAGTATGAACACTGAAGCTTTCTTT. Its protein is CASSPGTGGISMNTEAFF.

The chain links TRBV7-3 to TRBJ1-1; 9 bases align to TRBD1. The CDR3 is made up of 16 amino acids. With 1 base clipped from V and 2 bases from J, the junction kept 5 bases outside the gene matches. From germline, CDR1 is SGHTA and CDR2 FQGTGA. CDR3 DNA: TGTGCCAGCAGCTTAAGGGGACAGGGCAATAACACTGAAGCTTTCTTT. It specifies CASSLRGQGNNTEAFF.

DNA for the CDR3: TGTGCCAGCTCACCATTACCCCCAGGGGGCACTGAAGCTTTCTTT. Protein product: CASSPLPPGGTEAFF. V gene TRBV18 combines with J gene TRBJ1-1; the match to TRBD1 covers 7 bases. After removal of 2 bases from V and 4 bases from J, the junction contained 7 bases not matched to a gene. Per the germline V gene, CDR1 is KGHSH and CDR2 is LQKENI. This CDR3 is 15 amino acids long.